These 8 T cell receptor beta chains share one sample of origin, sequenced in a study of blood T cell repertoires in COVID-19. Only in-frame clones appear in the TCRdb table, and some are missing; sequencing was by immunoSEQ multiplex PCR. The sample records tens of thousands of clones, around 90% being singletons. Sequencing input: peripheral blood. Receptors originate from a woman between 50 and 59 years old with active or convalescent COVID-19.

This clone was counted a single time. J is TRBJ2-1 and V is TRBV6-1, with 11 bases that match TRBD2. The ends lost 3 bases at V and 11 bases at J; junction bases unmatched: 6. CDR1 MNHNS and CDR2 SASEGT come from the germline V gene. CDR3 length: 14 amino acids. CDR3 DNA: TGTGCCAGCAGTGATAGCGGGGGGGCCTTGAAGCAGTTCTTC. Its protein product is CASSDSGGALKQFF.

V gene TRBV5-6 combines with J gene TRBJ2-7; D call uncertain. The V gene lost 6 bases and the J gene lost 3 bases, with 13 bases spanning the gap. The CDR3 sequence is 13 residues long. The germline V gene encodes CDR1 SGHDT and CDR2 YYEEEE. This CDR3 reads CASIIMGSYEQYF. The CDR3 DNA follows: TGTGCCAGCATCATAATGGGCAGCTACGAGCAGTACTTC.

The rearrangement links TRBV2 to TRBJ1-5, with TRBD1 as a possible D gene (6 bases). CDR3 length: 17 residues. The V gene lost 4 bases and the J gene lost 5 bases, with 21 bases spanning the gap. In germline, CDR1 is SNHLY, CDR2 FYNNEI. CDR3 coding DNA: TGTGCCAGCAGTGCCCAAGGACAGTTTATAGCCGATCAGCCCCAGCATTTT. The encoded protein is CASSAQGQFIADQPQHF.

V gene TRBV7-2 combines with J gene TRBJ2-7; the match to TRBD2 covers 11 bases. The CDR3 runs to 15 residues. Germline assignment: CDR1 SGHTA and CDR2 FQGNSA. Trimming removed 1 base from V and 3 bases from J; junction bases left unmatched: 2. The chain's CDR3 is CASSLGLAGIYEQYF. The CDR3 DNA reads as TGTGCCAGCAGCTTAGGACTAGCGGGGATCTACGAGCAGTACTTC.

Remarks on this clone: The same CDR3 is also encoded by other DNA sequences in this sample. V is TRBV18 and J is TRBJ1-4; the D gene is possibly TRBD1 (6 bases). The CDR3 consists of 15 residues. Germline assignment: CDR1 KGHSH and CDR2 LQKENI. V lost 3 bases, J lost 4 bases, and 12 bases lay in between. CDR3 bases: TGTGCCAGCTCACCGCGGACAGTTCGTAATGAAAAACTGTTTTTT. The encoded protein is CASSPRTVRNEKLFF.

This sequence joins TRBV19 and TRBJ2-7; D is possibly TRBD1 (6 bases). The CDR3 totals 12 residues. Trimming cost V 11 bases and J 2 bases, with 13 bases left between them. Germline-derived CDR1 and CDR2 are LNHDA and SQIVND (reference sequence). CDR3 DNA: TGTGCCTGTACGGACAGCGCCTACGAGCAGTACTTC. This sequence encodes CACTDSAYEQYF.

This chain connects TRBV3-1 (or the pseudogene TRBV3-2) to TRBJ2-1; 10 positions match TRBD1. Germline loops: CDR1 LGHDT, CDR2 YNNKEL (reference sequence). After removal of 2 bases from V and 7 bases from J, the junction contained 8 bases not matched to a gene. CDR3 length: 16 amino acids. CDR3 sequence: CASSQPRDRGRNEQFF. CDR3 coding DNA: TGTGCCAGCAGCCAACCTCGGGACAGGGGTCGAAATGAGCAGTTCTTC.

This chain's CDR3 is CASRATGFNTEAFF. The CDR3, as DNA: TGTGCCAGCAGGGCGACAGGGTTCAACACTGAAGCTTTCTTT. The gene calls are TRBV2 and TRBJ1-1; TRBD1 matches 7 bases. The length of the CDR3 is 14 residues. CDR1 is SNHLY and CDR2 is FYNNEI in the germline V gene. With 6 bases clipped from V and 2 bases from J, the junction kept 6 bases outside the gene matches.